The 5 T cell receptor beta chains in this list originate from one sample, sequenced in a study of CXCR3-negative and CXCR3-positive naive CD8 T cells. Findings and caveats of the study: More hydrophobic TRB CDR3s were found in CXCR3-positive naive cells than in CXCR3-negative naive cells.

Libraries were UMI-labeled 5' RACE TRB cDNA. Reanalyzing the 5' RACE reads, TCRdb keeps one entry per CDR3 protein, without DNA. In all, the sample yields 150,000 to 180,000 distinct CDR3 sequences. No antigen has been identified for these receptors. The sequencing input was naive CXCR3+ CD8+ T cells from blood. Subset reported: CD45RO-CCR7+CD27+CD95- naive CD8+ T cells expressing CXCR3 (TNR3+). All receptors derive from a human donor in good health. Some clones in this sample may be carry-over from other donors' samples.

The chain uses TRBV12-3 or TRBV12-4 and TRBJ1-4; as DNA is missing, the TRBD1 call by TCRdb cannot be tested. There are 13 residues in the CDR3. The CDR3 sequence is CASSPGAAEKLFF.

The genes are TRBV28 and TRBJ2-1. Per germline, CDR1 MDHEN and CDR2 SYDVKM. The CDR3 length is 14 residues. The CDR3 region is CASSSAATSNEQFF.

CDR3 residues: CASSPKSPVRGEQFF. V is TRBV7-9 and J is TRBJ2-1; TCRdb selects TRBD1, and the lack of DNA leaves this call unchecked. The CDR3 covers 15 residues. CDR1 SEHNR and CDR2 FQNEAQ come from the germline V gene (reference sequence).

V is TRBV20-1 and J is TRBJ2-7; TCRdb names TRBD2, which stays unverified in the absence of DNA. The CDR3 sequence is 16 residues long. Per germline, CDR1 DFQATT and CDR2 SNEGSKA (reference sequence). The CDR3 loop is CSAPPPDGTSIHEQYF.

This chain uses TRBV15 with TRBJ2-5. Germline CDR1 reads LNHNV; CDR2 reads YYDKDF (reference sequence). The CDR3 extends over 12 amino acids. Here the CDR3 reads CATSREEETQYF.